This T cell receptor beta chain originates from a study of blood T cell repertoires in COVID-19 (TCRdb year 2020). A note on the overall study: Samples from collaborators originated in the United States, Italy and Spain and spanned both the acute and convalescent phases of COVID-19. The prospective study material was composed of cDNA or gDNA derived from T cells, B-cell-depleted T cells, or PBMCs. The dataset comprised deeply sampled blood TCRbeta repertoires from subjects exposed to, actively infected with, or recovered from COVID-19. The repertoires were released in a freely available public database intended as a resource for research on the immune response to SARS-CoV-2. The samples were drawn from two sources: the first 160 participants of the ongoing ImmuneRACE study, and over 950 subjects contributed by 6 global collaborators. A de-identified subject ID, COVID-19 status, age in years and sex were almost always included in the sample metadata. Where available, HLA class I and class II types were obtained from metadata supplied by the sample provider rather than from assay-based typing.

Findings and caveats that apply to the study as a whole: Clinical and demographic metadata were provided uncurated, with the amount varying by source and participant.

According to the germline V gene (reference sequence), CDR1 reads MNHEY and CDR2 reads SMNVEV. Inclusive of the bounding cysteine and phenylalanine, the CDR3 is 12 residues long. The CDR3 DNA has 36 bases and is translated from base 1. V loses 5 bases, J loses 7 bases, and the germline ends lie 6 bases apart. The immunoSEQ Assay, a bias-controlled multiplex PCR, was used to amplify TCRbeta CDR3 regions from genomic DNA. The authors' analysis ran thus. The number of nucleated cells in each sample was estimated from the amplification of reference gene primers within the assay. Sequence reads were collapsed and filtered to measure the absolute abundance of every unique TCRbeta CDR3 rearrangement. For each sample, productive Simpson clonality was calculated by taking the square root of Simpson's diversity index across productive rearrangements. TCRdb provides this immuneACCESS table in a form limited to in-frame rearrangements. Some clones are lacking; in checked studies, under half of them reflect an unresolved V gene, and why the rest are absent is not known. D and trimming come from the DNA, and the V and J calls and clone size come from that table. Here the sample has fewer than 35,000 clones; 88% occur a single time. The ten largest clones add up to roughly 6.2% of the sample.

This clone was counted a single time. No cognate antigen has been identified for it. The record has no base qualities; no much larger clone is one base away. Each collaborating institution followed its own protocols to collect whole blood in K2EDTA tubes. For TCRbeta analysis, collaborators shipped samples as frozen whole blood, isolated PBMCs, or DNA extracted from either of those sample types. Sequencing was done on a sample of peripheral blood. The TCR originated in a human donor in a cohort sampled during active COVID-19. The chain is made from TRBV27 and TRBJ1-6; the D segment could be TRBD1, given 5 matching bases. The DNA sequence is TGTGCCAGCAGTAGACAGAATTCACCCCTCCACTTT. The resulting protein is CASSRQNSPLHF.